This TCR beta chain was found in a study of metastatic and nonmetastatic thyroid tumors. Study in general: Blood and tumor or nodule tissue repertoires from malignant and benign thyroid patients were compared.

Germline-derived CDR1 and CDR2 are SGHRS and YFSETQ. This CDR3 region has 15 residues. Trimming pared 0 bases from V and 7 bases from J, leaving 13 bases between. Treatment of any kind had been given to no patient before thyroid surgery. The sample holds many counts of this clone. Its matching antigen is unknown. Original processing notes: In papillary thyroid cancer, a distant-metastasis classifier was built using CDR3 differences across clinicopathological groups. TCRdb ran MiXCR on the PCR reads. None of the V and J calls come from the authors' own analysis; TCRdb made them. There are about 32,000 clones in the sample; approximately 25% occur only once, and about 10% lies in the top ten. Study outcomes and limitations: Malignant thyroid tumors reportedly exceeded benign nodules significantly in TCR beta diversity, with the difference appearing in blood and tumor.

The sequenced sample was blood. This TCR came from a female donor with papillary thyroid cancer or a benign thyroid nodule (not recorded which). Some clones in this sample may be carry-over from other donors' samples. The chain joins TRBV5-1 to TRBJ1-4; D is unresolved. The CDR3 DNA follows: TGCGCCAGCAGCTTGGAACGCGGCGTAAGTGAAAAACTGTTTTTT. Protein: CASSLERGVSEKLFF.